The entry below describes one TCR beta chain. The data are from a study of cytomegalovirus exposure and HLA in healthy donors. V lost 7 bases to trimming and J lost 0 bases, with 13 bases between them. Germline V CDR1 and CDR2: SQVTM, ANQGSEA. The CDR3 extends over 14 amino acids. Some clones are missing from TCRdb's copy, which holds only in-frame ones; the method was immunoSEQ multiplex PCR. The sample lists some 320,000 clones; around 90% were seen once. The genes are TRBV29-1 and TRBJ2-1; D perhaps matches TRBD1 (5 bases). The material sequenced was PBMCs. The clonotype originates from a woman younger than 45 in good health and CMV-seropositive. CDR3 loop: CSDERGGSYNEQFF. The DNA for the CDR3 is TGCAGCGACGAAAGGGGCGGCTCCTACAATGAGCAGTTCTTC.